The source of this T cell receptor (beta chain) is a study of blood T cell repertoires in COVID-19 (dated by TCRdb to 2020 to 2022). With regard to the full study: Collaborator samples came from the United States, Italy and Spain and covered acute and convalescent phases of COVID-19. The material from the prospective study consisted of cDNA or gDNA derived from T cells, B-cell-depleted T cells, or PBMCs. Samples were obtained from the ongoing ImmuneRACE study (first 160 participants) and from about 1,300 subjects provided by 6 global collaborators. Nearly every sample came with metadata listing a de-identified subject ID, COVID-19 status, age in years and sex. The repertoires were made available in a free public database intended to serve as a resource for research on the immune response to SARS-CoV-2. Subjects who had been exposed to COVID-19, were actively infected with it, or had recovered from it provided the deeply sampled blood TCRbeta repertoires that made up the dataset. Where available, HLA class I and class II types were obtained from metadata supplied by the sample provider rather than from assay-based typing. What the work shows at the level of the full study, not this receptor alone: The amount of clinical and demographic metadata varied by source and participant and was provided uncurated.

CDR1 and CDR2 are drawn from the germline V gene: KGHSH, LQKENI. Trimming removed 3 bases from V and 1 base from J, leaving 7 bases between the germline ends. From the cysteine through the phenylalanine, the CDR3 covers 15 amino acids. Only the CDR3 DNA is retained, 45 bases long and in frame from the first base. In the prospective study, participants were about 18 to 95 years old, resided in fewer than 25 geographic areas of the United States, and were enrolled through a virtual design. To assign participants to cohorts, the prospective study relied on clinical history that participants themselves reported in a screening survey and a study questionnaire. Mobile phlebotomists in the prospective study collected whole blood, serum and a nasopharyngeal or oropharyngeal swab from every participant. Participants in the prospective study had the option to provide additional blood draws and questionnaires over an approximately 2-month period. Blood samples from the prospective study were shipped frozen or at room temperature prior to DNA extraction.

TCRbeta CDR3 regions were amplified from genomic DNA by means of the immunoSEQ Assay, a bias-controlled multiplex PCR. The source study handled its data this way. Nucleated cell counts per sample were estimated from amplification of reference gene primers within the assay. Sequence reads were collapsed and filtered to measure the absolute abundance of every unique TCRbeta CDR3 rearrangement. Productive Simpson clonality was computed per sample as the square root of Simpson's diversity index over productive rearrangements. This immuneACCESS table, as held by TCRdb, lists in-frame sequences with V and J called but not all clones. Of the missing ones, under half trace to an unresolved V gene in checked studies; the others have no known cause. V, J and clone size reflect that table, while D and trimming were determined from the DNA. Within this sample are roughly 430,000 clones, with roughly 90% of them counted one time only. The ten largest clones add up to roughly 2% of the sample.

As regards this clone: There is no known antigen for this receptor. Base qualities are missing; no much larger clone stands one base away.

This receptor was obtained from a woman aged 35 to 49 with acute COVID-19. Source material: PBMCs or T cells enriched from blood (not recorded which). The chain was built from TRBV18 and TRBJ2-6, with a tentative D gene TRBD2 over 5 matching bases. The CDR3 sequence is CASSPRESGANVLTF. Read as DNA, the sequence is TGTGCCAGCTCACCCCGGGAATCTGGGGCCAACGTCCTGACTTTC.